Below are 10 T cell receptor beta chains sequenced from a single sample in a study of blood T cells in healthy people across ages. The second PCR ran about 6 to 12 cycles with a sample-barcoded 5' primer and J-beta primers. In TCRdb, the 5' RACE reads were re-called with MiXCR into one record per CDR3 protein. The data show hundreds of thousands of distinct CDR3 sequences, under 25% seen once. Material for sequencing was blood. The receptors were sampled from a man between 65 and 79 years old in good health.

This clonotype was found a few times. V usage is TRBV6-5 and J usage is TRBJ2-7; 7 bases fit TRBD1. Germline V gene data show CDR1 as MNHEY and CDR2 as SVGAGI. The CDR3 contains 14 residues. The trim removed 5 bases at V and 2 bases at J, leaving 6 bases unmatched. The CDR3 nucleotides read TGTGCCAGCAGTACAGGGGCATCCGCCTACGAGCAGTACTTC. Translated, it gives CASSTGASAYEQYF.

This clonotype has more than one count but fewer than ten. This sequence joins TRBV2 and TRBJ2-2; TRBD2 matches at 10 bases. This CDR3 has 15 amino acids. Germline V gene data show CDR1 as SNHLY and CDR2 as FYNNEI. V lost 6 bases to trimming and J lost 5 bases; unmatched junction nucleotides: 6. The CDR3 sequence is CASRGASGSTGELFF. Here the CDR3 DNA reads TGTGCCAGCAGAGGGGCTAGCGGGAGTACCGGGGAGCTGTTTTTT.

The chain couples TRBV5-1 to TRBJ1-4; D gene unclear. The CDR3 runs to 16 residues. Looked up from germline, CDR1 is SGHRS and CDR2 is YFSETQ. The V gene lost 1 base and the J gene lost 6 bases, with 16 bases spanning the gap. CDR3 sequence (DNA): TGCGCCAGCAGCTTGCCTAGGGATGAAGGAGATGAAAAACTGTTTTTT. This encodes CASSLPRDEGDEKLFF.

A few counts support this clonotype. V gene TRBV28 combines with J gene TRBJ1-3; D is ambiguous. This CDR3 is built from 12 residues. Trimming cost V 6 bases and J 3 bases, with 6 bases left between them. Germline loops: CDR1 MDHEN, CDR2 SYDVKM. CDR3 in amino acids: CASRVYGNTIYF. CDR3 nucleotides: TGTGCCAGCAGGGTTTATGGAAACACCATATATTTT.

V and J are TRBV9 and TRBJ2-3, with TRBD1 identical over 9 bases. Germline CDR1 is SGDLS and CDR2 is YYNGEE. The V segment lost 1 base and the J segment 4 bases; nucleotides outside the gene matches: 7. CDR3 size: 16 residues. CDR3 loop: CASSVKVTGGADTQYF. DNA for the CDR3: TGTGCCAGCAGCGTAAAGGTGACAGGGGGTGCAGATACGCAGTATTTT.

This clonotype occurred many times. The CDR3 nucleotides read TGTGCCAGCAGTCAGACAACCTGGGGAAACATTCAGTACTTC. Encoded protein: CASSQTTWGNIQYF. The chain carries TRBV12-3 or TRBV12-4 and TRBJ2-4; D gene uncertain. The CDR3 spans 14 residues. V lost 5 bases, J lost 6 bases, and 14 bases lay in between.

The sample holds a few counts of this clonotype. This rearrangement joins TRBV3-1 to TRBJ2-3; 13 bases agree with TRBD2. CDR3 size: 17 residues. Trimming removed 5 bases from V and 2 bases from J; junction bases left unmatched: 7. Germline loops: CDR1 LGHDT, CDR2 YNNKEL (reference sequence). Written as DNA, the CDR3 is TGTGCCAGCAGCGGACCGGGACTAGCGGGATTCACAGATACGCAGTATTTT. Translating gives CASSGPGLAGFTDTQYF.

With respect to this clonotype: The germline gene is not matched at one end of the junction; a read error may be the cause. Written as DNA, the CDR3 is TGTGCCAGCAACCAAGTAAGCGAGACAGAAGCTTTCTTT. It specifies CASNQVSETEAFF. The J gene is TRBJ1-1, the V gene TRBV3-1; D unresolved. Per the germline V gene, CDR1 is LGHDT and CDR2 is YNNKEL (reference sequence). The CDR3 loop spans 13 amino acids.

The V call is TRBV9, the J call TRBJ1-2, with 12 bases identical to TRBD1. Germline V lookup: CDR1 SGDLS, CDR2 YYNGEE. The CDR3 contains 15 residues. J was trimmed by 2 bases and V by 3 bases; bases with no gene match: 2. The CDR3 DNA sequence: TGTGCCAGCAGCGGGGGACAGGGGGCGAACTATGGCTACACCTTC. Residues: CASSGGQGANYGYTF. The entire variable domain, with the rest obtained from reference TRBV9 and TRBJ1-2, is as follows: DSGVTQTPKHLITATGQRVTLRCSPRSGDLSVYWYQQSLDQGLQFLIQYYNGEERAKGNILERFSAQQFPDLHSELNLSSLELGDSALYFCASSGGQGANYGYTFGSGTRLTVV.

This clonotype occurred a few times. The chain employs TRBV3-1 and TRBJ2-5; no reliable D call. Germline CDR1 LGHDT, CDR2 YNNKEL (reference sequence). CDR3 length: 13 residues. Trimming removed 0 bases from V and 3 bases from J, with 5 bases in between. The CDR3 is CASSQEHKETQYF. CDR3 sequence (DNA): TGTGCCAGCAGCCAAGAGCACAAAGAGACCCAGTACTTC.